This paragraph reports one T cell receptor (beta chain). Its binding antigen is unknown. This sample stems from a study of CXCR3-negative and CXCR3-positive naive CD8 T cells (dated by TCRdb to about 2019). Regarding the study in general: In total, about 135 million TRB reads were obtained, or roughly 1.5 +/- 0.3 million reads per library. Diversity and physicochemical repertoire analyses covered some eleven donors pooled from two independent experiments. The TRBV-TRBJ cluster analysis covered naive subsets from about five donors and memory cells from 3 donors. Overall study results and their limits: TRBV-TRBJ usage was similar between naive CXCR3-negative and CXCR3-positive cells from the same donor, while memory cells showed distinct patterns. Freshly isolated PBMCs were used for most assays because CXCR3 expression partially decreased after cryopreservation. Because surface CD5, which is linked to self-reactivity in mice, was comparable between the naive subsets, TCR interaction strength was also inferred from the physicochemical properties of TRB CDR3s. TRB CDR3s from CXCR3-positive naive cells showed higher hydrophobicity (lower Kidera factor 4), lower energy, and higher strength and volume indices than CXCR3-negative naive cells. Both naive subsets had comparably high repertoire diversity, while memory CD8+ T cells had much lower repertoire diversity.

TCRdb names NextSeq 550 as the instrument used. The Human TCR Profiling Kit (MiLaboratory) was used to make UMI-labeled 5' RACE TRB cDNA libraries. cDNA synthesis used the entire amount of extracted RNA, and PCR amplification then used the entire amount of cDNA produced. Libraries were prepared in parallel with an identical number of PCR cycles. The study's processing was this. MIGEC and MiXCR extracted about 50,000 +/- 10,000 unique UMI-labeled TRB cDNA molecules per library, requiring at least two reads per UMI. An average of roughly 40,000 +/- 10,000 functional in-frame TRB CDR3 nucleotide clonotypes without stop codons was found per library. After downsampling to 5000 UMI-labeled TRB molecules per sample, diversity metrics such as normalized Shannon-Wiener and Chao1 were calculated in VDJtools. For the central five CDR3 residues, VDJtools calculated physicochemical properties weighted by clonotype size, namely interaction energy, strength, volume and Kidera factor 4. TCRdb reprocessed the reads and provides one entry for every CDR3 protein sequence; no DNA is given. TCRdb's processing, not the authors', yielded these V and J calls. The sample's own table lists 84,000 or so distinct CDR3 sequences. The ten largest clones represent 0.6% to 0.7% of the sample.

Each CD8+ T cell subset was flow-sorted in triplicate, and around 320,000 cells per subset were placed directly into RLT lysis buffer. To exclude memory contaminants, naive CD8+ T cells were stringently defined as CD45RO-CCR7+CD27+CD95-. Peripheral blood mononuclear cells were isolated from buffy coats using standard density gradient centrifugation. Naive CXCR3-negative and CXCR3-positive CD8+ T cells were flow-sorted on a FACSAria III. Total RNA was extracted from sorted cells with an RNeasy Mini Kit. Taken from the germline V gene, the CDR1 and CDR2 loops are MDHEN and SYDVKM. From cysteine to phenylalanine, the CDR3 is 13 amino acids long. The protein alone is recorded here.

Source material: naive CXCR3+ CD8+ T cells from blood. Reading the label with the study, this specimen's cell subset or site is: CD45RO-CCR7+CD27+CD95- naive CD8+ T cells expressing CXCR3 (TNR3+). The receptor's source is a human donor in good health. Some clones in this sample may be carry-over from other donors' samples. The V and J genes are TRBV28 and TRBJ2-3; TCRdb lists TRBD1, though no DNA is available to test this call. The CDR3 reads as follows: CATPGESTDTQYF.